This T cell receptor (beta chain) is from a study of blood T cell repertoires in COVID-19. How the authors handled the data: The authors estimated nucleated cell counts from reference gene primer amplification. Generated by immunoSEQ multiplex PCR, the TCRdb table keeps only in-frame clones and is missing some. The V and J calls and the clone size are those of that table, but D and trimming were determined from the DNA. Here the sample spans hundreds of thousands of clones, less than 90% being singletons. Germline values: CDR1 SGDLS, CDR2 YYNGEE. Germline trimming cut 3 bases from V and 8 bases from J; bases unmatched to any gene: 10. The CDR3 has 16 amino acids.

V and J are TRBV9 and TRBJ2-1, with 11 bases fitting TRBD2. The source of this sequence is a middle-aged man with acute or convalescent COVID-19. The sequenced material came from peripheral blood. The CDR3 nucleotides read TGTGCCAGCAGCGAAGGTCTAGCGGGAGGTGGTCATGAGCAGTTCTTC. This encodes CASSEGLAGGGHEQFF.